This TCR beta chain was retrieved from a study of blood T cell repertoires in COVID-19. Study as a whole: PBMCs, B-cell-depleted T cells, or T cells provided the cDNA or gDNA that made up the material.

Using immunoSEQ multiplex PCR, the repertoire was profiled, and TCRdb retains in-frame clones only, with some absent. The sample carries 200,000 to 250,000 clones, roughly nine tenths recorded once. CDR1 SGHRS and CDR2 YFSETQ come from the germline V gene. CDR3 size: 15 residues. V dropped 0 bases and J dropped 7; count of bases not matched to a gene: 4. The TCR was taken from a man in his sixties who had recovered from COVID-19. The chain combines TRBV5-1 with TRBJ1-4; 9 bases are shared with TRBD1. The sample consisted of peripheral blood. The CDR3: CASSLEDRGGEKLFF. CDR3 DNA sequence: TGCGCCAGCAGCTTGGAGGACAGGGGTGGTGAAAAACTGTTTTTT.